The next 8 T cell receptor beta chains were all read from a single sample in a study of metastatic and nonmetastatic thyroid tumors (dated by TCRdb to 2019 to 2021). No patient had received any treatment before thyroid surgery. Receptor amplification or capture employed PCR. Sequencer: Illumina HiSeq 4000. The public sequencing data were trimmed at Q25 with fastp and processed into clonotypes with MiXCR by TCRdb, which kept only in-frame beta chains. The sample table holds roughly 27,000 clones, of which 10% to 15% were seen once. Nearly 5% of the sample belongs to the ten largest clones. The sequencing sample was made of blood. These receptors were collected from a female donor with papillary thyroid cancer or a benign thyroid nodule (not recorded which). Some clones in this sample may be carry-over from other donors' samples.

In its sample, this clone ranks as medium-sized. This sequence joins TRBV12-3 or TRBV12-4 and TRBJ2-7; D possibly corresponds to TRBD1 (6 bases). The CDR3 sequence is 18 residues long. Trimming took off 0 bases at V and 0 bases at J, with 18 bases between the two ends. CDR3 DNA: TGTGCCAGCAGTTTAGCCAAGCCCTTTCAGGGGCCCTCCTACGAGCAGTACTTC. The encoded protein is CASSLAKPFQGPSYEQYF.

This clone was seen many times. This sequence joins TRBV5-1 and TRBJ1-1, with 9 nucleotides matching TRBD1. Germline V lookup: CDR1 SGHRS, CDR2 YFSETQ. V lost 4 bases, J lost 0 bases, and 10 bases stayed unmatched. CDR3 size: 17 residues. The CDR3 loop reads CASSPHPQGAMNTEAFF. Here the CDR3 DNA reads TGCGCCAGCAGCCCCCACCCACAGGGGGCAATGAACACTGAAGCTTTCTTT. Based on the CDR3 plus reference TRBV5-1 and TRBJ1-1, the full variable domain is KAGVTQTPRYLIKTRGQQVTLSCSPISGHRSVSWYQQTPGQGLQFLFEYFSETQRNKGNFPGRFSGRQFSNSRSEMNVSTLELGDSALYLCASSPHPQGAMNTEAFFGQGTRLTVV.

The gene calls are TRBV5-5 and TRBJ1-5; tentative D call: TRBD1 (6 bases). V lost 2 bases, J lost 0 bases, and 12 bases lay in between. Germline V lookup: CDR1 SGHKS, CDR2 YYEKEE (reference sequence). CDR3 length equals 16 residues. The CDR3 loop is CASSLGGGSSNQPQHF. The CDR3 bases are TGTGCCAGCAGCTTAGGGGGGGGTTCTAGCAATCAGCCCCAGCATTTT.

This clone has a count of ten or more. This chain's CDR3 is CATSRGQGAAEKLFF. CDR3 in DNA: TGTGCCACCAGCAGAGGACAGGGGGCGGCCGAAAAACTGTTTTTT. The rearrangement links TRBV15 to TRBJ1-4; TRBD1 matches at 10 bases. The CDR3 contains 15 residues. V trimming: 1 base; J trimming: 8 bases; junction bases outside the gene matches: 4. Germline V CDR1 and CDR2: LNHNV, YYDKDF (reference sequence).

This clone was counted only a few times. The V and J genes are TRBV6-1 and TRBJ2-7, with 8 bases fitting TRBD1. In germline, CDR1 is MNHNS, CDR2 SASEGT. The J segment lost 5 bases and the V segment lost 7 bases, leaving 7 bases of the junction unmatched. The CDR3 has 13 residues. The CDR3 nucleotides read TGTGCCAGCATCGGGGACAGGTCCCACGAGCAGTACTTC. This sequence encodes CASIGDRSHEQYF.

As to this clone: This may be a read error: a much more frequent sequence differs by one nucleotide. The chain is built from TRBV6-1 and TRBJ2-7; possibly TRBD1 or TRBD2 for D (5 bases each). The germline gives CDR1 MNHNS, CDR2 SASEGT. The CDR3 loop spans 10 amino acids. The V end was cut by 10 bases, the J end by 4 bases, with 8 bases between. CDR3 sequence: CAMRGYEQYF. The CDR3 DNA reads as TGTGCCATGAGGGGATACGAGCAGTACTTC.

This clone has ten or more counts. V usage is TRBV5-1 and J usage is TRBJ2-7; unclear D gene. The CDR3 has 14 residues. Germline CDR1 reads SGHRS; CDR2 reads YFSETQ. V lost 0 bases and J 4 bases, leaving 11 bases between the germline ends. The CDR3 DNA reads TGCGCCAGCAGCTTGGGGTCCGGTAGGTACGAGCAGTACTTC. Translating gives CASSLGSGRYEQYF.

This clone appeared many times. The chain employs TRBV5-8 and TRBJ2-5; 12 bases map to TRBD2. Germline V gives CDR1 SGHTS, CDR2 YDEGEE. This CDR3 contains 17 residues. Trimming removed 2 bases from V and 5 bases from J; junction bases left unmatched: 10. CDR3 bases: TGTGCCAGCAGCTTAATAACGACTAGCGGGAGTGGTGAGACCCAGTACTTC. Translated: CASSLITTSGSGETQYF.